The clone carrying this TCR beta chain was counted a few times. Its antigen is undetermined. Different DNA sequences within this sample yield the same CDR3. PCR employed 60 Vbeta and 13 Jbeta primers. Produced via immunoSEQ multiplex PCR; TCRdb's table is partial and in-frame only. The sample records around 120,000 clones, roughly 80% being singletons. Germline V lookup: CDR1 GTSNPN, CDR2 SVGIG (reference sequence). The CDR3 is 14 amino acids. The junction had 9 bases not matched to a gene; V was cut back by 3 bases and J by 6 bases. The sample is drawn from a study of cytomegalovirus exposure and HLA in healthy donors. Whole-study results and caveats: Cytomegalovirus association was listed for approximately 150 TCR beta chains.

The chain recombines TRBV30 with TRBJ2-3; 7 bases are shared with TRBD2. The receptor was isolated from a man between 45 and 60 years old in good health and CMV-seronegative. The specimen sequenced was PBMCs. CDR3 amino acids: CAWRSGAVRDTQYF. In DNA, the CDR3 is TGTGCCTGGAGGAGCGGGGCCGTCCGGGATACGCAGTATTTT.